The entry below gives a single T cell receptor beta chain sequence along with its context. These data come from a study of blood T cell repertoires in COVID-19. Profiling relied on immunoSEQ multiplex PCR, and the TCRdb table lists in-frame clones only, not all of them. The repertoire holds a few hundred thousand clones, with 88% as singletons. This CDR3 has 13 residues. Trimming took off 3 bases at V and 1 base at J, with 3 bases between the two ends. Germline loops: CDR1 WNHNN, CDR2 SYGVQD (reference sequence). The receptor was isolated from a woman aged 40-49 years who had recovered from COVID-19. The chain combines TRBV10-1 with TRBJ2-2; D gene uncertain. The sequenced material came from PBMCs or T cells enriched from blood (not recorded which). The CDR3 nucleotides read TGCGCCAGCAGTGATCGGAACACCGGGGAGCTGTTTTTT. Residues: CASSDRNTGELFF.